Described below is a single T cell receptor (beta chain) sequence and its context. What it binds is unknown. Source study methods: ImmunoSEQ yielded junction-only sequences lacking quality scores, so filtering differed. The assay was immunoSEQ multiplex PCR, and TCRdb's table has in-frame clones only and misses some. V and J calls plus clone size are reproduced from that table; the DNA served to infer D and trimming. The sample lists millions of clones, roughly 96% occurring once. Per germline, CDR1 SGHVS and CDR2 FQNEAQ. The V end lost 2 bases, the J end lost 1 base, and 8 bases lay between the germline ends. CDR3 length: 14 amino acids. The data belong to a study of shared clonotypes between healthy human individuals. Across the whole study: Each donor contributed plates that comprised three CD4 naive, three CD4 memory, two CD8 naive and one CD8 memory. General study findings and limits: Larger richness was generally estimated for naive than memory subsets. All-four-donor shared clonotypes had higher generation probabilities than non-shared clonotypes did.

Sequencing was performed on naive CD4+ T cells sorted from blood. The subset was: CD45RA+ positively selected. The clonotype comes from a man aged 18 to 30 in good health. V and J are TRBV7-8 and TRBJ2-5, with D hard to call. The CDR3 sequence: CASSLSGSQETQYF. CDR3 bases: TGTGCCAGCAGCTTATCAGGATCCCAAGAGACCCAGTACTTC.